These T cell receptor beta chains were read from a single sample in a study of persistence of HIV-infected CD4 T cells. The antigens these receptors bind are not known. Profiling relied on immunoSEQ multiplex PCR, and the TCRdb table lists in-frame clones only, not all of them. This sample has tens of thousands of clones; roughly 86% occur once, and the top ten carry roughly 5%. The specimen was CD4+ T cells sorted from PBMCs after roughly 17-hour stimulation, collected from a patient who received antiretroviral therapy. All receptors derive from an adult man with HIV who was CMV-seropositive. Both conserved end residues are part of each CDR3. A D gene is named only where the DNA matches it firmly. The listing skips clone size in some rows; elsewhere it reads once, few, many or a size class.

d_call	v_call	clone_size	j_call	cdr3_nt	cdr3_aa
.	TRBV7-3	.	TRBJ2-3	TGTGCCAGCAGCTTCGACAGCCCAACAAGGGATACGCAGTATTTT	CASSFDSPTRDTQYF
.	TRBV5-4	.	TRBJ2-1	TGTGCCAGCAGCCTGAGGGCGACAGAGTACAATGAGCAGTTCTTC	CASSLRATEYNEQFF
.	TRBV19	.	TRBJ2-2	TGTGCCAGTAGTCAGACGCCAGCTAACACCGGGGAGCTGTTTTTT	CASSQTPANTGELFF
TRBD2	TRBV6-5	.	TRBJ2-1	TGTGCCAGCACCTCGGGGACTACAATCCAGCAGTTCTTC	CASTSGTTIQQFF
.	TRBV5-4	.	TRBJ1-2	TGTGCCAGCACCTTGATGGGGCGGACTTATGGCTACACCTTC	CASTLMGRTYGYTF
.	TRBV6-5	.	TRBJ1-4	TGTGCCAGCAGGCGGCAACCTAATGAAAAACTGTTTTTT	CASRRQPNEKLFF
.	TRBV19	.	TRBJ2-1	TGTGCCACCCTGAGTTTGGGGGGTTACAATGAGCAGTTCTTC	CATLSLGGYNEQFF
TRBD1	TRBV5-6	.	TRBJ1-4	TGTGCCAGCAGCTTGAGCCGACAGGGACGTAATGAAAAACTGTTTTTT	CASSLSRQGRNEKLFF
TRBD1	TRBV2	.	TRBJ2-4	TGTGCCAGCAGTGAGTTCCGGGACAGGGTGAACTTC	CASSEFRDRVNF
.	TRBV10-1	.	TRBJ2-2	TGCGCCAGCAGTGGTTTAGGGTCGAACACCGGGGAGCTGTTTTTT	CASSGLGSNTGELFF
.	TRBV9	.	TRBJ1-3	TGTGCCAGCAGCCCGGGAGGGGGGAGATCTGGAAACACCATATATTTT	CASSPGGGRSGNTIYF
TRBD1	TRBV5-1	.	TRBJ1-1	TGCGCCAGCAGCTTCGGGGTAACAGGGGGCTCTTACACTGAAGCTTTCTTT	CASSFGVTGGSYTEAFF
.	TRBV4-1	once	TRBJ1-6	TGCGCCAGCAGCCAAGCACAATCCGGGGACCGGAATAATTCACCCCTCCACTTT	CASSQAQSGDRNNSPLHF
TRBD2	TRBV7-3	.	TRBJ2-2	TGTGCCAGCAGCTTACCCCGACTAGCGGGGGGGCAAACCGGGGAGCTGTTTTTT	CASSLPRLAGGQTGELFF
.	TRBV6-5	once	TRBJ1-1	TGTGCCAGCATGGGGCGGGCAGGGTACACTGAAGCTTTCTTT	CASMGRAGYTEAFF
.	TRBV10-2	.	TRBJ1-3	TGCGCCAGCAGTGAACATAGGGATGGAAACACCATATATTTT	CASSEHRDGNTIYF
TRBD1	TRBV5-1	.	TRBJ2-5	TGCGCCAGCAGCTCTCGCCCGGGACAGGGGATTCTTAGGGAGACCCAGTACTTC	CASSSRPGQGILRETQYF
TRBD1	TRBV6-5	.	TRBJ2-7	TGTGCCAGCAATAAAGGACAGGTCTCCTACGAGCAGTACTTC	CASNKGQVSYEQYF
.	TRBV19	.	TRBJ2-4	TGTGCCAGTAGTGAAACAGACAGGAAAAACATTCAGTACTTC	CASSETDRKNIQYF
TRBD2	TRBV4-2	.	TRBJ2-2	TGTGCCAGCAGCCTCGCGGGGGGATGGAACACCGGGGAGCTGTTTTTT	CASSLAGGWNTGELFF
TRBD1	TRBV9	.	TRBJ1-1	TGTGCCAGCAACAAAAGGGACAGGGGCGTTTTGAACACTGAAGCTTTCTTT	CASNKRDRGVLNTEAFF
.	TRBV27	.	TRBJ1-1	TGTGCCAGCAGTTCGGGTGGCCAGAACACTGAAGCTTTCTTT	CASSSGGQNTEAFF
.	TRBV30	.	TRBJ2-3	TGTGCCTTCTCCCAGTTTTCCACAGATACGCAGTATTTT	CAFSQFSTDTQYF
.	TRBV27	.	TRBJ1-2	TGTGCCAGCAGTTCCCAGGGTCATGGCTACACCTTC	CASSSQGHGYTF
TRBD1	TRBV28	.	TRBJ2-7	TGTGCCAGCAGTTTCCCGCCGGGACAGGGTGGTTACGAGCAGTACTTC	CASSFPPGQGGYEQYF
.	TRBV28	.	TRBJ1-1	TGTGCCAGCTCGGGGTTGCGTGAAGCTTTCTTT	CASSGLREAFF
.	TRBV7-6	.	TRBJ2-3	TGTGCCAGCAGCTTAGTGCGCGGGGATACGCAGTATTTT	CASSLVRGDTQYF